This is a list of T cell receptor beta chains from one sample in a study of CD8+ T cells in alopecia areata. TCRdb's copy holds only in-frame clones and misses some; the assay was immunoSEQ multiplex PCR. This repertoire shows 200,000 to 250,000 clones, 66% found once; its top ten account for around 1.3%. Sequenced material: CD4+ T cells sorted from blood, taken around week 44, from a patient treated with tofacitinib. Source of these receptors: a human donor with alopecia areata. The CDR3 runs from the conserved cysteine through the conserved F or W. D genes are given only for firm matches. Rows may omit the clone size; those that give it use once, few, many or a size class.

D	V	size	J	CDR3	DNA
-	TRBV9	few	TRBJ2-3	CASSESANTDTQYF	TGTGCCAGCAGCGAGTCGGCTAACACAGATACGCAGTATTTT
-	TRBV29-1	few	TRBJ2-1	CSVVGGLGLTYNEQFF	TGCAGCGTTGTTGGTGGATTGGGGTTGACCTACAATGAGCAGTTCTTC
-	TRBV6-1	-	TRBJ1-4	CASSDDRRTNEKLFF	TGTGCCAGCAGTGACGACCGAAGAACTAATGAAAAACTGTTTTTT
-	TRBV7-7	-	TRBJ1-1	CASSLDRNTEAFF	TGTGCCAGCAGCTTAGACAGGAACACTGAAGCTTTCTTT
TRBD1	TRBV19	few	TRBJ2-7	CATSDRGVSYEQYF	TGTGCCACATCGGACAGGGGAGTCTCCTACGAGCAGTACTTC
TRBD2	TRBV6-6	-	TRBJ2-1	CAIYSGGGEQFF	TGTGCCATCTACAGCGGGGGGGGTGAGCAGTTCTTC
-	TRBV30	few	TRBJ1-1	CAWSVMGRRLNTEAFF	TGTGCCTGGAGTGTAATGGGACGGCGATTAAACACTGAAGCTTTCTTT
-	TRBV7-2	-	TRBJ2-7	CASSLLNGQSYEQYF	TGTGCCAGCAGCTTACTGAACGGGCAATCCTACGAGCAGTACTTC
TRBD1	TRBV12-5	many	TRBJ1-3	CASRDRLSGNTIYF	TGTGCTAGTCGGGACAGGCTCTCTGGAAACACCATATATTTT
-	TRBV29-1	few	TRBJ2-2	CSVVGGTGELFF	TGCAGCGTTGTAGGGGGGACCGGGGAGCTGTTTTTT
-	TRBV25-1	-	TRBJ1-1	CASSGTVSAFF	TGTGCCAGCAGTGGGACAGTTAGCGCTTTCTTT
TRBD1	TRBV5-1	few	TRBJ2-1	CASSFPDRGGLASAYNEQFF	TGCGCCAGCAGCTTCCCGGACAGGGGTGGTTTGGCTAGCGCCTACAATGAGCAGTTCTTC
TRBD2	TRBV2	few	TRBJ2-1	CASSALAGANEQFF	TGTGCCAGCAGCGCCTTAGCGGGTGCGAATGAGCAGTTCTTC
-	TRBV4-1	-	TRBJ1-1	CASSRELRSQEAFF	TGCGCCAGCAGCCGAGAACTCAGGTCCCAGGAAGCTTTCTTT
TRBD1	TRBV7-2	-	TRBJ1-4	CASSLTGAGEKLFF	TGTGCCAGCAGCTTGACAGGGGCTGGGGAAAAACTGTTTTTT
TRBD1	TRBV27	-	TRBJ2-7	CASSFRRQGHEQYF	TGTGCCAGCAGTTTTAGGAGACAGGGTCACGAGCAGTACTTC
-	TRBV11-2	-	TRBJ2-3	CASSLGGLTQYF	TGTGCCAGCAGCTTAGGGGGGTTAACGCAGTATTTT
TRBD2	TRBV2	-	TRBJ2-3	CASSDERGGLRRTDTQYF	TGTGCCAGCAGTGACGAGCGGGGGGGCCTGAGGCGCACAGATACGCAGTATTTT
-	TRBV29-1	-	TRBJ1-1	CSVWGDRTEAFF	TGCAGCGTTTGGGGCGATAGGACTGAAGCTTTCTTT
-	TRBV2	-	TRBJ2-7	CASSVGTSYEQYF	TGTGCCAGCAGTGTAGGGACGAGTTACGAGCAGTACTTC
-	TRBV2	once	TRBJ1-1	CATGVVNTEAFF	TGTGCCACTGGGGTAGTGAACACTGAAGCTTTCTTT
-	TRBV29-1	-	TRBJ2-7	CSVTEGVHEQYF	TGCAGCGTCACGGAGGGGGTCCACGAGCAGTACTTC
-	TRBV7-6	-	TRBJ1-5	CASSLAASQGNQPQHF	TGTGCCAGCAGCTTAGCGGCGTCTCAGGGTAATCAGCCCCAGCATTTT
TRBD1	TRBV19	-	TRBJ2-7	CASSTPRGQGEYQYF	TGTGCCAGTAGTACCCCACGAGGACAGGGGGAGTACCAGTACTTC
-	TRBV29-1	-	TRBJ1-2	CSVEDRGGPRPYTF	TGCAGCGTTGAAGATCGGGGGGGGCCCAGACCCTACACCTTC
TRBD1	TRBV2	-	TRBJ2-3	CASSVRGQGTDTQYF	TGTGCCAGCAGTGTCAGGGGACAGGGCACAGATACGCAGTATTTT
-	TRBV29-1	once	TRBJ2-1	CSVFLRSSYNEQFF	TGCAGCGTCTTTTTGAGAAGCTCCTACAATGAGCAGTTCTTC
-	TRBV4-1	once	TRBJ2-1	CASSQDGLSRGFF	TGCGCCAGCAGCCAAGATGGCCTGTCTAGGGGGTTCTTC
-	TRBV11-3	-	TRBJ2-5	CASSTGGTGSLETQYF	TGTGCCAGCAGCACGGGGGGGACAGGGAGTTTGGAGACCCAGTACTTC
-	TRBV18	-	TRBJ2-2	CASSPSGVHGELFF	TGTGCCAGCTCACCATCCGGGGTACACGGGGAGCTGTTTTTT
-	TRBV29-1	-	TRBJ1-1	CSVAGFWMNTEAFF	TGCAGCGTTGCAGGCTTTTGGATGAACACTGAAGCTTTCTTT
-	TRBV6-5	few	TRBJ2-3	CASSRLSTDTQYF	TGTGCCAGCAGTCGGTTGAGCACAGATACGCAGTATTTT
TRBD1	TRBV29-1	-	TRBJ2-7	CSVATGAYEQYF	TGCAGCGTGGCGACAGGGGCCTACGAGCAGTACTTC
-	TRBV4-3	-	TRBJ2-3	CASSQDKTSGDTQYF	TGCGCCAGCAGCCAAGATAAGACTTCCGGGGATACGCAGTATTTT
-	TRBV2	-	TRBJ1-4	CASSSGRGEKLFF	TGTGCCAGCAGTTCTGGGCGGGGTGAAAAACTGTTTTTT
-	TRBV6-1	-	TRBJ1-2	CATHEDGGYTF	TGTGCCACCCACGAGGACGGAGGCTACACCTTC
-	TRBV29-1	-	TRBJ1-4	CAVRWSEKLFF	TGCGCCGTACGTTGGAGTGAAAAACTGTTTTTT
-	TRBV2	once	TRBJ2-2	CASRSQDINTGELFF	TGTGCCAGCAGGTCTCAGGACATCAACACCGGGGAGCTGTTTTTT
-	TRBV2	-	TRBJ2-2	CASRRDTENTGELFF	TGTGCCAGCAGGAGAGACACGGAGAACACCGGGGAGCTGTTTTTT
-	TRBV2	-	TRBJ1-1	CASSVQGMNTEAFF	TGTGCCAGCAGTGTTCAGGGGATGAACACTGAAGCTTTCTTT